This T cell receptor beta chain stems from a study of CXCR3-negative and CXCR3-positive naive CD8 T cells. This CDR3 is built from 13 residues. The germline CDR1 and CDR2 sequences are LNHDA and SQIVND (reference sequence). On this clonotype: Its antigen is currently unknown.

Naive CD8+ T cells were CD45RO-CCR7+CD27+CD95-. With UMI labels, 5' RACE was used to prepare the TRB cDNA libraries. TCRdb derives one entry per CDR3 protein from the 5' RACE reads, leaving out DNA. Here the sample table reports tens of thousands of distinct CDR3 sequences. Overall study findings and caveats: The level of CXCR3 expression partially decreased after cryopreservation; the majority of assays used fresh PBMCs.

The rearrangement links TRBV19 to TRBJ1-2. The receptor's source is a human donor in good health. Some clones in this sample may be carry-over from other donors' samples. The source material was naive CXCR3- CD8+ T cells from blood. Subset denoted: CD45RO-CCR7+CD27+CD95- naive CD8+ T cells lacking CXCR3 (TNR3-). CDR3 sequence: CASSISRIHGYTF.